The TCR beta chain described here comes from a study of blood T cell repertoires in COVID-19. Study-wide background: Specimens from acute and convalescent COVID-19 originated in the United States, Italy and Spain. From T cells, B-cell-depleted T cells, or PBMCs came the material, which was cDNA or gDNA.

In assigning cohorts, the study relied on participant-reported clinical history. Cohort 3 donors were reported recovered after two negative PCRs, clearance, or symptom resolution. Between the trimmed V and J ends, which lost 10 bases and 5 bases, there was a span of 17 bases. This CDR3 is 13 amino acids long. CDR1 and CDR2 (germline): MNHEY, SVGAGI. Libraries were prepared by immunoSEQ multiplex PCR; TCRdb keeps only in-frame clonotypes and omits some of them. In the table there are 360,000 or so clones, roughly nine tenths of which are singletons. Sequencing was done on a sample of PBMCs or T cells enriched from blood (not recorded which). V is TRBV6-5 and J is TRBJ2-5; D is possibly TRBD1 (5 bases). This TCR came from a woman in her twenties or thirties who had recovered from COVID-19. CDR3 region: CATRQTLQETQYF. Here the CDR3 DNA reads TGTGCCACACGACAGACCCTGCAGGAGACCCAGTACTTC.